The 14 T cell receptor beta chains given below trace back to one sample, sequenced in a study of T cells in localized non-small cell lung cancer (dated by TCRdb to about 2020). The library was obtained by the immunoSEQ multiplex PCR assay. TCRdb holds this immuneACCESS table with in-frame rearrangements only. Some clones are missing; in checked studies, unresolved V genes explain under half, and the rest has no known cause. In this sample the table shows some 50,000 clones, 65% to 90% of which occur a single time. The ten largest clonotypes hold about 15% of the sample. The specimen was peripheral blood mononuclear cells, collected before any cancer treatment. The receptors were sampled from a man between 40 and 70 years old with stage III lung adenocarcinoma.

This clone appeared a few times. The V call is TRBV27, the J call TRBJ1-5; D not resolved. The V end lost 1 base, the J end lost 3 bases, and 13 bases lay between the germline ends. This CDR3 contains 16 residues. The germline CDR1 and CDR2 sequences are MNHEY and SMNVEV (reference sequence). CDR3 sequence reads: CASSLWGGPSNQPQHF. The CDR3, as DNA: TGTGCCAGCAGTTTATGGGGAGGGCCCTCCAATCAGCCCCAGCATTTT.

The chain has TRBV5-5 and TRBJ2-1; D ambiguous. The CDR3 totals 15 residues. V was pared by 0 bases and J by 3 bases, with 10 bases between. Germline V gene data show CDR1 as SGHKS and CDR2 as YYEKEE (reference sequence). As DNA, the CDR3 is TGTGCCAGCAGCTTGGCCTTTAACTACTACAATGAGCAGTTCTTC. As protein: CASSLAFNYYNEQFF.

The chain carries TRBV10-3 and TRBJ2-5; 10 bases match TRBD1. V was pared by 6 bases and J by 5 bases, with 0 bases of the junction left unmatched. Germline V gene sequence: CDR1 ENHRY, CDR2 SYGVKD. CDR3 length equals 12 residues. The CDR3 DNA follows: TGTGCCATCAGGGACAGGGGGGAGACCCAGTACTTC. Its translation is CAIRDRGETQYF.

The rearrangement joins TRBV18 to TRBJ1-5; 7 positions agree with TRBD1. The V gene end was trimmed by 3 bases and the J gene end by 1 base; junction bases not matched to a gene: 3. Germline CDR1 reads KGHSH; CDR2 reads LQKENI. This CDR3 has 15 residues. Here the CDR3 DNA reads TGTGCCAGCTCACCTGGGGGACAGAGCAATCAGCCCCAGCATTTT. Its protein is CASSPGGQSNQPQHF.

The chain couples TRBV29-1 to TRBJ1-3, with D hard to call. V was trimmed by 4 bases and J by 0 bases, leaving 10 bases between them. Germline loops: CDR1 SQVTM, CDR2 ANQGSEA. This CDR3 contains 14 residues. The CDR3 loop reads CSVGPDGSGNTIYF. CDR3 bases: TGCAGCGTTGGGCCCGATGGCTCTGGAAACACCATATATTTT.

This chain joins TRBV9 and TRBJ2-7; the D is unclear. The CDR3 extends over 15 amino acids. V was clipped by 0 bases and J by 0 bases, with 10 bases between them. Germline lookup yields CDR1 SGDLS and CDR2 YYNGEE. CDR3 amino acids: CASSVGLSDSYEQYF. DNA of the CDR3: TGTGCCAGCAGCGTAGGTTTATCCGACTCCTACGAGCAGTACTTC. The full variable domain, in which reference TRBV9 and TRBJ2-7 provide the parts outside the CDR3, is DSGVTQTPKHLITATGQRVTLRCSPRSGDLSVYWYQQSLDQGLQFLIQYYNGEERAKGNILERFSAQQFPDLHSELNLSSLELGDSALYFCASSVGLSDSYEQYFGPGTRLTVT.

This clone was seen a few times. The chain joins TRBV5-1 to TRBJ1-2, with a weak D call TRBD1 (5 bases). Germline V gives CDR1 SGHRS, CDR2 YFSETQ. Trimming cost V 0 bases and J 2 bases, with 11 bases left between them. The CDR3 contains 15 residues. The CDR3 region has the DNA TGCGCCAGCAGCTTGGTGGCAGGGTTAAACTATGGCTACACCTTC. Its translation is CASSLVAGLNYGYTF.

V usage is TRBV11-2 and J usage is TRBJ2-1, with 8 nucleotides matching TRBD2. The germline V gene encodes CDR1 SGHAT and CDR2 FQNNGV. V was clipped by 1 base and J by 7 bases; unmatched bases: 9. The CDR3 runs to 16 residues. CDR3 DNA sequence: TGTGCCAGCAGCTTAGTGGCATCTAGCGGGTGGAATGAGCAGTTCTTC. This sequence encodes CASSLVASSGWNEQFF. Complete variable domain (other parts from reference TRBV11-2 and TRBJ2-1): EAGVAQSPRYKIIEKRQSVAFWCNPISGHATLYWYQQILGQGPKLLIQFQNNGVVDDSQLPKDRFSAERLKGVDSTLKIQPAKLEDSAVYLCASSLVASSGWNEQFFGPGTRLTVL.

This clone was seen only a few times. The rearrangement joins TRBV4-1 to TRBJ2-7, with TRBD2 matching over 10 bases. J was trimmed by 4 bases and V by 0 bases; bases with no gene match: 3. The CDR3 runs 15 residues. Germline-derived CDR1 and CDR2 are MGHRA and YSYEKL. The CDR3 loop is CASSQEGAGGYEQYF. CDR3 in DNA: TGCGCCAGCAGCCAAGAGGGAGCGGGGGGGTACGAGCAGTACTTC.

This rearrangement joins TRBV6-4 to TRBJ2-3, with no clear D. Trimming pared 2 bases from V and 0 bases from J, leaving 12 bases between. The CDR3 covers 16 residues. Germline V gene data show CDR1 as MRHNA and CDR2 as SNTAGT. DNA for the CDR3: TGTGCCAGCAGTGACAGGGTATCCGCTAGCACAGATACGCAGTATTTT. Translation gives CASSDRVSASTDTQYF.

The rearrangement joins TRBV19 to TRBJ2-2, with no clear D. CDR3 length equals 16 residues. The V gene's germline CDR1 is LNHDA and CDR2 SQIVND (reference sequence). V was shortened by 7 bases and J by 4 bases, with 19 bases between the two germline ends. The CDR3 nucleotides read TGTGCCAGTACCCCAACGGCAGTTACGAGCACCGGGGAGCTGTTTTTT. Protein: CASTPTAVTSTGELFF.

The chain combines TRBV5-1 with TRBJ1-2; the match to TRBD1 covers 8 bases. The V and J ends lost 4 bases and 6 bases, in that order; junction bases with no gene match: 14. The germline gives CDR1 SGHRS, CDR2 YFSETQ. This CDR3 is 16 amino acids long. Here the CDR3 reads CASSPTGGRNADGYTF. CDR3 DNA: TGCGCCAGCAGCCCCACAGGGGGAAGGAATGCGGATGGCTACACCTTC.

The CDR3 bases are TGTGCCGAAAGACAGGTTTTCTATGGCTACACCTTC. Translation gives CAERQVFYGYTF. The rearrangement links TRBV30 to TRBJ1-2; maybe TRBD1 (6 bases). Trimming pared 8 bases from V and 4 bases from J, leaving 14 bases between. The V gene's germline CDR1 is GTSNPN and CDR2 SVGIG (reference sequence). This CDR3 is built from 12 residues.

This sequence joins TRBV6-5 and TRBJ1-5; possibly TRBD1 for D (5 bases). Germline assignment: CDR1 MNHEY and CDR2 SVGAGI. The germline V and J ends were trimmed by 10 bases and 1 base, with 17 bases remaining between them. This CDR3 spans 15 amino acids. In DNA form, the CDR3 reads TGTGCCACCACGAAGGACAACTGGAGCAATCAGCCCCAGCATTTT. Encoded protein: CATTKDNWSNQPQHF.